What follows are 19 T cell receptor beta chains derived from one specimen sequenced in a study of blood T cell repertoires in COVID-19. The assay was immunoSEQ multiplex PCR, and TCRdb's table has in-frame clones only and misses some. The sample has fewer than 500,000 clones, about 90% seen once. Sequences were obtained from peripheral blood. These receptors were obtained from a man aged 18 to 29 with COVID-19, enrolled during active disease.

V usage is TRBV7-9 and J usage is TRBJ2-1; D remains unclear. The germline V and J ends were trimmed by 4 bases and 6 bases, with 7 bases remaining between them. Germline V gives CDR1 SEHNR, CDR2 FQNEAQ (reference sequence). The CDR3 length is 12 residues. CDR3 DNA sequence: TGTGCCAGCAGCTCTTCGAGCAATGAGCAGTTCTTC. The encoded protein is CASSSSSNEQFF.

Written as DNA, the CDR3 is TGTGCCAGCAGTTACGGGTCTAGCGGGAAAGAGACCCAGTACTTC. Protein product: CASSYGSSGKETQYF. The chain joins TRBV6-5 to TRBJ2-5; 9 bases fit TRBD2. The CDR3 loop spans 15 amino acids. CDR1 and CDR2 from the germline V gene are MNHEY and SVGAGI. J gave up 3 bases and V 2 bases, and 4 bases lay outside the gene matches.

Ten or more counts support this clone. CDR3 region: CASSLLGQGYNEQFF. For the CDR3, the DNA is TGCGCCAGCAGCTTACTGGGACAGGGATACAATGAGCAGTTCTTC. This chain connects TRBV5-1 to TRBJ2-1; 9 bases line up with TRBD1. This CDR3 contains 15 residues. V lost 2 bases and J lost 4; bases outside the gene matches: 4. CDR1 is SGHRS, CDR2 YFSETQ, per germline.

This chain joins TRBV10-2 and TRBJ2-3; tentatively, D is TRBD2 (6 bases). The CDR3 totals 13 residues. Per germline, CDR1 WSHSY and CDR2 SAAADI. Trimming shortened V by 11 bases and J by 0 bases, and 12 bases separated the two germline ends. CDR3: CARRDPSTDTQYF. In nucleotides, the CDR3 is TGCGCCCGGCGGGACCCTAGCACAGATACGCAGTATTTT.

V is TRBV6-5 and J is TRBJ2-1, with D hard to call. Trimming removed 4 bases from V and 6 bases from J, with 10 bases in between. The CDR3 has 13 amino acids. Germline V gene data show CDR1 as MNHEY and CDR2 as SVGAGI. CDR3 sequence (DNA): TGTGCCAGCAGTTCCCAGCGAGGCAATGAGCAGTTCTTC. This sequence encodes CASSSQRGNEQFF.

CDR3 region: CAISESVILAGGNEQFF. The CDR3 DNA reads as TGTGCCATCAGTGAGTCGGTAATTCTAGCGGGGGGGAATGAGCAGTTCTTC. This rearrangement joins TRBV10-3 to TRBJ2-1, with 12 bases lining up with TRBD2. The CDR3 is 17 amino acids. The junction had 7 bases not matched to a gene; V was cut back by 0 bases and J by 7 bases. Germline lookup yields CDR1 ENHRY and CDR2 SYGVKD.

With respect to this clone: Additional DNA sequences in this sample encode the identical CDR3. This rearrangement joins TRBV27 to TRBJ1-6, with 8 bases lining up with TRBD1. The germline V gene has CDR1 MNHEY and CDR2 SMNVEV (reference sequence). J was trimmed by 8 bases and V by 5 bases; bases with no gene match: 5. CDR3 length equals 14 residues. The DNA of the CDR3 is TGTGCCAGCAGTCTCGACAGGGGTTATTCACCCCTCCACTTT. Translation: CASSLDRGYSPLHF.

The chain carries TRBV7-9 and TRBJ1-1; D is perhaps TRBD1 (6 bases). The CDR3 runs 15 residues. Germline CDR1 and CDR2: SEHNR and FQNEAQ (reference sequence). V dropped 5 bases and J dropped 0 bases, with 13 bases sitting between them. CDR3 region: CASSEDRLLNTEAFF. CDR3 in DNA: TGTGCCAGCAGCGAGGACAGACTATTGAACACTGAAGCTTTCTTT.

Only a few counts were recorded for this clone. The chain employs TRBV4-1 and TRBJ1-2; possibly TRBD1 for D (5 bases). The germline V gene has CDR1 MGHRA and CDR2 YSYEKL. Trimming took off 0 bases at V and 5 bases at J, with 13 bases between the two ends. The CDR3 sequence is 15 residues long. The CDR3 nucleotides read TGCGCCAGCAGCCAAGACCCGACAGTTCTTTATGGCTACACCTTC. Translating gives CASSQDPTVLYGYTF.

This rearrangement joins TRBV10-3 to TRBJ2-2; the match to TRBD1 covers 10 bases. The CDR3 runs to 16 residues. V shed 2 bases, J shed 4 bases, and the junction held 4 bases outside the gene matches. The V gene's germline CDR1 is ENHRY and CDR2 SYGVKD. The CDR3 loop reads CAISEGRDRGTGELFF. The CDR3 nucleotides read TGTGCCATCAGTGAGGGCCGGGACAGGGGCACCGGGGAGCTGTTTTTT.

The chain links TRBV27 to TRBJ1-2; D gene ambiguous. This CDR3 has 14 amino acids. From germline, CDR1 is MNHEY and CDR2 SMNVEV (reference sequence). V was trimmed by 0 bases and J by 4 bases, leaving 9 bases between them. In DNA form, the CDR3 reads TGTGCCAGCAGTTTATCCCCGGGAGCCTATGGCTACACCTTC. It specifies CASSLSPGAYGYTF.

The chain employs TRBV5-6 and TRBJ1-6, with 9 positions matching TRBD1. The CDR3 length is 14 residues. Germline CDR1 SGHDT, CDR2 YYEEEE. Germline trimming cut 3 bases from V and 9 bases from J; bases unmatched to any gene: 4. DNA of the CDR3: TGTGCCAGCAGCTCCGGGACAGGGTTTTCACCCCTCCACTTT. Protein product: CASSSGTGFSPLHF.

The chain couples TRBV7-9 to TRBJ2-7; weak D call: TRBD1 (5 bases). Germline V gene data show CDR1 as SEHNR and CDR2 as FQNEAQ (reference sequence). The CDR3 sequence is 15 residues long. The V end lost 4 bases, the J end lost 6 bases, and 19 bases lay between the germline ends. The CDR3 DNA follows: TGTGCCAGCAGCTCCGTGTTAGGGGCGATACGCGAGCAGTACTTC. Its translation: CASSSVLGAIREQYF.

The J gene is TRBJ2-3, the V gene TRBV19; 7 bases are shared with TRBD1. The germline V gene has CDR1 LNHDA and CDR2 SQIVND (reference sequence). There are 14 residues in the CDR3. V trimming: 5 bases; J trimming: 3 bases; junction bases outside the gene matches: 5. CDR3 DNA sequence: TGTGCCAGTAGTTGGGCAGGGGGAACAGATACGCAGTATTTT. Translation: CASSWAGGTDTQYF.

This clone has a handful of counts. CDR3 region: CASSSSSPDRNYGYTF. In DNA form, the CDR3 reads TGTGCCAGCAGTTCCTCATCCCCCGACAGGAACTATGGCTACACCTTC. The chain joins TRBV6-5 to TRBJ1-2; tentatively, D is TRBD1 (6 bases). CDR1 MNHEY and CDR2 SVGAGI come from the germline V gene. The CDR3 has 16 residues. Trimming shortened V by 4 bases and J by 2 bases, and 17 bases separated the two germline ends.

The gene calls are TRBV29-1 and TRBJ2-2; 8 bases match TRBD1. CDR3 length: 13 residues. V was pared by 6 bases and J by 4 bases, with 4 bases of the junction left unmatched. Germline values: CDR1 SQVTM, CDR2 ANQGSEA. The DNA of the CDR3 is TGCAGCGTGGATACAGGGGGCACCGGGGAGCTGTTTTTT. Its translation is CSVDTGGTGELFF.

This chain links TRBV19 with TRBJ2-7; weak D call: TRBD1 (5 bases). This CDR3 is built from 14 residues. The ends were cut back, 3 bases at V and 3 bases at J, with 12 bases in the middle. Germline CDR1 reads LNHDA; CDR2 reads SQIVND (reference sequence). In DNA form, the CDR3 reads TGTGCCAGTAGTATGCAAGACAGTTACTACGAGCAGTACTTC. It translates to CASSMQDSYYEQYF.

This chain joins TRBV4-1 and TRBJ2-5; TRBD2 matches at 9 bases. Unmatched junction bases numbered 6, after V lost 1 base and J lost 3 bases. CDR1 and CDR2 (germline): MGHRA, YSYEKL. The CDR3 spans 16 residues. CDR3 in DNA: TGCGCCAGCAGCCAAGTGGGCGGGGGGGAAAAAGAGACCCAGTACTTC. It yields the protein CASSQVGGGEKETQYF.

CDR3 bases: TGTGCCAGTAGTATAGTGGGAGGACTGAACAATGAGCAGTTCTTC. It translates to CASSIVGGLNNEQFF. The chain uses TRBV19 and TRBJ2-1; tentative D call: TRBD2 (6 bases). V lost 1 base to trimming and J lost 5 bases, with 12 bases between them. The germline V gene encodes CDR1 LNHDA and CDR2 SQIVND (reference sequence). The CDR3 has 15 residues.